This TCR beta chain was obtained from a study of T-cell reconstitution after alpha-beta-depleted transplantation in children. The table lists this clonotype with many counts. Its target is unknown. It was with unique molecular identifiers that the TCRbeta library was prepared. TCRdb processed the PCR reads anew with MiXCR; each CDR3 protein has one entry. The sample lists roughly 300,000 distinct CDR3 sequences, under 14% occurring once. General study points: Several hundred rapidly expanded clones from non-depleted graft cells reportedly supplied alpha-beta T cells about two months post-transplant. High day-60 TCRbeta diversity in some patients came from surviving recipient T cells and thymic progenitors. From newly produced T cells came most of the T-cell counts and diversity one year after transplant.

Trimming left V 1 base short and J 0 bases short, with 4 bases between. Germline V gene sequence: CDR1 DFQATT, CDR2 SNEGSKA (reference sequence). This CDR3 spans 12 amino acids. This sequence originates from a male patient between 2 and 9 years old who had a stem cell transplant for chronic granulomatous disease, so the T cells may come from the graft donor. V usage is TRBV20-1 and J usage is TRBJ2-7; D not resolved. The specimen comprised peripheral blood, sampled 180 days after TCRalphabeta/CD19-depleted stem cell transplant. This CDR3 is CSARAASYEQYF. CDR3 bases: TGCAGTGCTAGAGCGGCCTCCTACGAGCAGTACTTC.